The entry below gives a single T cell receptor beta chain sequence along with its context. The antigen is not known. The data belong to a study of T cells in Graves' hyperthyroidism and ophthalmopathy. Broader study findings: Separating ophthalmopathy from stable hyperthyroidism was achieved by a 13 V-J model.

Amplified TCR beta CDR3 regions came from RNA transcripts. RT-PCR in the first round (using the HTBI primer set) targeted the TCR CDR3. TCRdb itself ran the multiplex PCR reads through MiXCR, one entry per CDR3 protein. Altogether 250,000 to 350,000 distinct CDR3 sequences are present, over 15% being singletons, with the ten largest covering over 50%. Active moderate-to-severe ophthalmopathy, Clinical Activity Score at least 3, NOSPECS at least 4, under 3 months' duration. This CDR3 comprises 15 residues. Germline values: CDR1 SGHVS, CDR2 FQNEAQ. V was cut by 3 bases and J by 9 bases, with 20 bases left in between.

The sequencing sample was made of blood. The chain joins TRBV7-8 to TRBJ1-1; possibly TRBD1 for D (5 bases). This TCR was recovered from a woman aged 55-75 years with Graves' ophthalmopathy. DNA for the CDR3: TGTGCCAGCAGCTTCCTATGGGGCCCTACTGCCCAAGCTTTCTTT. It codes for CASSFLWGPTAQAFF. Full variable domain (remainder filled in from reference TRBV7-8 and TRBJ1-1): GAGVSQSPRYKVAKRGQDVALRCDPISGHVSLFWYQQALGQGPEFLTYFQNEAQLDKSGLPSDRFFAERPEGSVSTLKIQRTQQEDSAVYLCASSFLWGPTAQAFFGQGTRLTVV.